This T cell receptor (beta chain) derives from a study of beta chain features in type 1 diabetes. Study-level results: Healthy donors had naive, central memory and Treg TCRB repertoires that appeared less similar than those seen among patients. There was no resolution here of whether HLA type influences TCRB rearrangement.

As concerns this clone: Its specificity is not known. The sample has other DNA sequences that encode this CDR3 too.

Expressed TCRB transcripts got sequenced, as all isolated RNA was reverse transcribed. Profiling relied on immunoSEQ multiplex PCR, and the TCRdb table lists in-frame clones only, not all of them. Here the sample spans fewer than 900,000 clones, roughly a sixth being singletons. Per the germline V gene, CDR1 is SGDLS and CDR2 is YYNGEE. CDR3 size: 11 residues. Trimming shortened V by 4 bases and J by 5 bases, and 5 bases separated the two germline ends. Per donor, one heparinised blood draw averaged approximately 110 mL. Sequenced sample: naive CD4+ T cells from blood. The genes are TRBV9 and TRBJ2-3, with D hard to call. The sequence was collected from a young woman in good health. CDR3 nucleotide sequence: TGTGCCAGCAGCCTGGGAGATACGCAGTATTTT. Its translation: CASSLGDTQYF.